This TCR beta chain originates from a study of CD8+ T cells in alopecia areata. Comment on this clone: Its target is not known.

Following extraction, RNA underwent reverse transcription to cDNA, which served as the sequencing template. This table comes from immunoSEQ multiplex PCR, and its TCRdb copy is limited to in-frame clones, with some not included. The sample includes about 120,000 clones, around 53% of them seen just once. Study-level points and caveats: Higher clonality was seen in lesional scalp than in normal scalp, especially in alopecia totalis/universalis.

Treatment: oral pan-JAK inhibitor, 5-10 mg twice daily. The source is a human donor with alopecia areata. The material was CD4+ T cells sorted from blood, obtained at week 4, from a patient treated with tofacitinib.

The CDR3 here is CASSLGRGRTEAFF. CDR3 nucleotide sequence: TGTGCCAGCAGCTTAGGGAGGGGACGGACTGAAGCTTTCTTT. The V and J genes are TRBV7-9 and TRBJ1-1; a possible D gene is TRBD1 (5 bases). Germline loops: CDR1 SEHNR, CDR2 FQNEAQ (reference sequence). The CDR3 extends over 14 amino acids. Trimming stripped 1 base from V and 5 bases from J, with 11 bases between.